This T cell receptor (beta chain) was profiled in a study of identical twins. The V gene's germline CDR1 is LGHDT and CDR2 YNNKEL (reference sequence). The CDR3 consists of 17 residues. V lost 0 bases to trimming and J lost 4 bases; unmatched junction nucleotides: 4. This clonotype was observed a handful of times. Its antigen is unknown. Overall study results and limits: While abundant cord blood beta clonotypes carried fewer insertions, memory repertoires showed no such pattern. Partial confounding of zero-insertion analyses by invariant MAIT and iNKT cells was possible. Where beta out-of-frame sequences were concerned, excess twin sharing was weaker.

Unique molecular identifiers were present on cDNA, and template switching added a universal primer site. TCRdb processed the 5' RACE reads anew with MiXCR; each CDR3 protein has one entry. Of hundreds of thousands of distinct CDR3 sequences in the sample, about 22% are singletons; the top ten hold 0.45% to 0.5%. The same sample was also used in a study of yellow fever vaccine responses in identical twins.

This TCR came from a young woman in good health. V gene TRBV3-1 combines with J gene TRBJ2-1; 12 bases agree with TRBD2. Sequencing input: CD4+ T cells sorted from blood. Here the CDR3 reads CASSQEVGLAGYNEQFF. Here the CDR3 DNA reads TGTGCCAGCAGCCAAGAGGTAGGACTAGCGGGGTACAATGAGCAGTTCTTC.